This is a list of T cell receptor beta chains from one sample in a study of blood T cell repertoires in COVID-19. Method: immunoSEQ multiplex PCR; TCRdb's copy keeps in-frame clones and lacks some. Among some 180,000 clones listed, over 70% were seen once. The sample taken for sequencing was peripheral blood. Receptors originate from a middle-aged woman with COVID-19, enrolled during active disease. The CDR3 runs from the conserved cysteine through the conserved F or W. Fields, in order: V gene, D gene, J gene, clone size, CDR3 DNA, CDR3 protein. D genes are given only for firm matches. Only part of the rows carry a size: once, few, many, or a class if the clone is expanded.

>TRBV29-1|.|TRBJ2-2|.
TGCACCACCGCCGGGAGATCGAACACCGGGGAGCTGTTTTTT
CTTAGRSNTGELFF
>TRBV13|TRBD1|TRBJ2-6|.
TGTGCCAGCAGGCCATTAGGGACAGGGGTTGCCTCTGGGGCCAACGTCCTGACTTTC
CASRPLGTGVASGANVLTF
>TRBV28|.|TRBJ2-7|.
TGTGCCAGCAGGGGAGCGGACCTCTCCTACGAGCAGTACTTC
CASRGADLSYEQYF
>TRBV5-6|TRBD2|TRBJ2-1|.
TGTGCCAGCAGCTTATCTAGCGGCGAACCCTACAATGAGCAGTTCTTC
CASSLSSGEPYNEQFF
>TRBV10-2|.|TRBJ2-2|.
TGCGCCAGCAAGTCTGGGACATCGAACACCGGGGAGCTGTTTTTT
CASKSGTSNTGELFF
>TRBV2|.|TRBJ2-7|few
TGTGCCAGCACCACCCTAGAGGGTGCCTACGAGCAGTACTTC
CASTTLEGAYEQYF
>TRBV5-4|.|TRBJ2-7|.
TGTGCCAGCAGCTTCTTAGCGGCCTCCTACGAGCAGTACTTC
CASSFLAASYEQYF
>TRBV3-1/TRBV3-2|.|TRBJ2-3|.
TGTGCCAGCAGCCTATTCCCGTTAGAGGGTACGCAGTATTTT
CASSLFPLEGTQYF
>TRBV28|.|TRBJ1-1|once
TGTGCCAGCACCCCGAGGCTAAGGAACACTGAAGCTTTCTTT
CASTPRLRNTEAFF
>TRBV7-2|TRBD1|TRBJ1-3|.
TGTGCCAGCAGCTCAGTTCAGGGGGCTGGAAACACCATATATTTT
CASSSVQGAGNTIYF
>TRBV5-4|TRBD1|TRBJ1-1|.
TGTGCCAGCAGCTCGCCGGGACAGGGATCGGCTTTCTTT
CASSSPGQGSAFF
>TRBV19|TRBD1|TRBJ2-7|.
TGTGCCAGTAAACACCCGGGACAGGGCTACGAGCAGTACTTC
CASKHPGQGYEQYF
>TRBV24-1|.|TRBJ1-3|few
TGTGCCACCAGTGATTTGCTCAACACCATATATTTT
CATSDLLNTIYF
>TRBV3-1/TRBV3-2|TRBD1|TRBJ1-3|.
TGTGCCAGCAGCCAAGATTTCGTTGACAGGGAAAACACCATATATTTT
CASSQDFVDRENTIYF
>TRBV9|.|TRBJ2-2|.
TGTGCCAGCAGCGTAGCAGGGCCTATGACCGGGGAGCTGTTTTTT
CASSVAGPMTGELFF
>TRBV12-3/TRBV12-4|.|TRBJ2-5|.
TGTGCCAGCAGCAGGACAGTGAGGGAGACCCAGTACTTC
CASSRTVRETQYF
>TRBV3-1/TRBV3-2|TRBD2|TRBJ2-3|.
TGTGCCACCACCGGGACTAGCGGGACAGATACGCAGTATTTT
CATTGTSGTDTQYF
>TRBV13|.|TRBJ1-5|.
TGTGCCAGCAGCTCCCGTGGAGGGGAGCCTCAGCCCCAGCATTTT
CASSSRGGEPQPQHF
>TRBV7-8|TRBD1|TRBJ1-5|.
TGTGCCAGCAGCTTAAGACAGGGGGGGGATCAGCCCCAGCATTTT
CASSLRQGGDQPQHF
>TRBV29-1|.|TRBJ2-7|once
TGCAGCGTTGAAGATCGGGGTGAGGGTGGCCCCTACGAGCAGTACTTC
CSVEDRGEGGPYEQYF
>TRBV7-6|.|TRBJ1-2|.
TGTGCCAGCAGCTTAGGGACCGGGACTAATTATGGCTACACCTTC
CASSLGTGTNYGYTF
>TRBV6-1|.|TRBJ2-1|.
TGTGCCAGCAGTGATATTGTCCACAATGAGCAGTTCTTC
CASSDIVHNEQFF
>TRBV2|.|TRBJ2-7|once
TGTGCCAGCAGTGAAGAGGGGGGGGTGTCATCCTTTTTCGAGCAGTACTTC
CASSEEGGVSSFFEQYF
>TRBV19|TRBD1|TRBJ1-6|.
TGTGCCAGTACCAGGGACAGGGCAAATTCACCCCTCCACTTT
CASTRDRANSPLHF
>TRBV3-1/TRBV3-2|.|TRBJ2-7|.
TGTGCCAGCAGCCCCCTCGGTGGCAGGGCGGTTGGCGAGCAGTACTTC
CASSPLGGRAVGEQYF
>TRBV3-1/TRBV3-2|TRBD2|TRBJ2-7|.
TGTGCCAGCAGCCATGGACTAGCGGGGGGCTCCTACGAGCAGTACTTC
CASSHGLAGGSYEQYF
>TRBV5-4|.|TRBJ2-1|.
TGTGCCAGCAGCTCAAAGGGGTTAGAGCAGTTCTTC
CASSSKGLEQFF
>TRBV4-1|.|TRBJ1-2|few
TGCGCCAGCAGCCAAGACCTACGGGACACCTATGGCTACACCTTC
CASSQDLRDTYGYTF
>TRBV5-8|.|TRBJ2-6|.
TGTGCCAGCAGCCCCCGGGGAAGTGGGGCCAACGTCCTGACTTTC
CASSPRGSGANVLTF
>TRBV5-8|.|TRBJ2-2|many
TGTGCCAGCAGCTCAGGGCCTTCCACCGGGGAGCTGTTTTTT
CASSSGPSTGELFF
>TRBV20-1|TRBD2|TRBJ2-7|once
TGCAGTGCTAGTTCCCGGGGGGGCCTCTACGAGCAGTACTTC
CSASSRGGLYEQYF
>TRBV2|TRBD1|TRBJ2-7|.
TGTGCCAGATCTTCCGGGACAGGGACTATCAAGCCTTACGAGCAGTACTTC
CARSSGTGTIKPYEQYF
>TRBV7-2|TRBD2|TRBJ2-1|.
TGTGCCAGCAGCTTTAGCGGGAGGGCCGCGAGTTCCTACAATGAGCAGTTCTTC
CASSFSGRAASSYNEQFF
>TRBV3-1/TRBV3-2|.|TRBJ1-5|once
TGTGCCAGCATGTTGTCAGGGGTCAATCAGCCCCAGCATTTT
CASMLSGVNQPQHF
>TRBV7-3|.|TRBJ2-7|.
TGTGCCAGCAGCTTAACCGACAGCTCCTACGAGCAGTACTTC
CASSLTDSSYEQYF
>TRBV27|.|TRBJ1-1|once
TGTGCCAGCAGTTCCAGGGCGGAGAACACTGAAGCTTTCTTT
CASSSRAENTEAFF
>TRBV6-5|.|TRBJ1-1|.
TGTGCCAGCAGTTATTTGGGAGGGGGGAACACTGAAGCTTTCTTT
CASSYLGGGNTEAFF
>TRBV12-3/TRBV12-4|.|TRBJ2-2|.
TGTGCCAGCAGTGAGGAACCCGGGGAGCTGTTTTTT
CASSEEPGELFF
>TRBV5-6|.|TRBJ1-4|.
TGTGCCAGCAGCTTGATCAAGGGACTTAATGAAAAACTGTTTTTT
CASSLIKGLNEKLFF
>TRBV10-2|.|TRBJ1-6|.
TGCGCCAGCCATCGCGGGGGCTCCTATAATTCACCCCTCCACTTT
CASHRGGSYNSPLHF
>TRBV11-3|.|TRBJ1-1|.
TGTGCCAGCAGCTCCAAGGCGGTCCGGGGTAGCACTGAAGCTTTCTTT
CASSSKAVRGSTEAFF
>TRBV2|.|TRBJ2-2|.
TGTGCCAGCAGTGGGGGGAGGCGGTCCGGGGAGCTGTTTTTT
CASSGGRRSGELFF
>TRBV5-1|.|TRBJ1-3|.
TGCGCCAGCAGCTCCCAAGGAGCTAACTCTGGAAACACCATATATTTT
CASSSQGANSGNTIYF
>TRBV2|.|TRBJ2-3|.
TGTGCCAGCAGTGCCTACGGGTCCACAGATACGCAGTATTTT
CASSAYGSTDTQYF
>TRBV6-5|TRBD2|TRBJ2-7|.
TGTGCCAGCAGTCGAGGGACTAGCGCCTCCTACGAGCAGTACTTC
CASSRGTSASYEQYF
>TRBV20-1|.|TRBJ1-2|once
TGCAGTGCTAGTTTTCGCGGCAGCTATGGCTACACCTTC
CSASFRGSYGYTF
>TRBV19|TRBD2|TRBJ2-1|once
TGTGCCAGTAGTATAGGTAGCGGGGGCTACAATGAGCAGTTCTTC
CASSIGSGGYNEQFF
>TRBV19|TRBD1|TRBJ1-1|.
TGTGCCAGTAGGGAAGGACAGGTGAACACTGAAGCTTTCTTT
CASREGQVNTEAFF
>TRBV6-5|.|TRBJ2-7|.
TGTGCCAGCAGGAGGGACACATCGAGATACGAGCAGTACTTC
CASRRDTSRYEQYF
>TRBV9|TRBD1|TRBJ2-3|once
TGTGCCAGCAGCTCCAGACCGGGACAGGGACCCCGAGTGGAGACGCAGTATTTT
CASSSRPGQGPRVETQYF
>TRBV19|TRBD2|TRBJ2-3|.
TGTGCCAGTAGGGACCTAGCGGGGGGGATTACAGATACGCAGTATTTT
CASRDLAGGITDTQYF
>TRBV18|TRBD1|TRBJ1-6|.
TGTGCCAGCTCGGGGGGACAGGGGTTTTCACCCCTCCACTTT
CASSGGQGFSPLHF
>TRBV6-5|.|TRBJ1-1|.
TGTGCCAGCAGTTACCGACAGCACACTGAAGCTTTCTTT
CASSYRQHTEAFF
>TRBV11-2|.|TRBJ1-1|.
TGTGCCAGCAGCTTAAACAGTTTCACTGAAGCTTTCTTT
CASSLNSFTEAFF
>TRBV6-5|.|TRBJ1-5|.
TGTGCCAGCAGTTACCGGGGGAAAGGGCAGCCCCAGCATTTT
CASSYRGKGQPQHF
>TRBV27|TRBD2|TRBJ2-7|.
TGTGCCAGCAGTTTCGGGGGGACTAGCGGGAGGCCCTACGAGCAGTACTTC
CASSFGGTSGRPYEQYF
>TRBV21-1|.|TRBJ1-1|.
TGTGCCAGCAGCAAACTCGCAGGCAACACTGAAGCTTTCTTT
CASSKLAGNTEAFF
>TRBV5-1|TRBD1|TRBJ2-3|.
TGCGCCAGTCGGACAGGGACCCCCACAGATACGCAGTATTTT
CASRTGTPTDTQYF
>TRBV10-3|TRBD1|TRBJ2-2|.
TGTGCCAGTCGGACAGGCGGTCCCGGGGAGCTGTTTTTT
CASRTGGPGELFF